The 6 T cell receptor beta chains below were found in one sample sequenced in a study of cytomegalovirus exposure and HLA in healthy donors (dated by TCRdb to 2017 to 2019). Libraries came from the immunoSEQ multiplex PCR assay. The multiplex PCR relied on a mix of 60 forward primers for TCR Vbeta segments and 13 reverse primers for TCR Jbeta segments. TCRdb took over this immuneACCESS table, retaining in-frame rearrangements with V and J assigned. Such tables are incomplete; in checked studies, under half of the missing clones stem from an unresolved V gene, and the remainder is unexplained. This sample's clone table shows 75,000 to 95,000 clones. 5.5% of the sample lies in the top ten. Sample: PBMCs. The receptors were gathered from a girl under 18 in good health and CMV-seropositive.

Here the CDR3 DNA reads TGTGCCAGCAGTGACTGGCGGGGAAGCGAAGCTTTCTTT. It encodes CASSDWRGSEAFF. V usage is TRBV6-5 and J usage is TRBJ1-1; no firm D call. CDR3 length equals 13 residues. Between the trimmed V and J ends, which lost 5 bases and 8 bases, there was a span of 15 bases. Per germline, CDR1 MNHEY and CDR2 SVGAGI.

The chain uses TRBV18 and TRBJ2-2, with D maybe TRBD1 (6 bases). CDR1 KGHSH and CDR2 LQKENI come from the germline V gene. With 2 bases removed from V and 7 bases from J, the gap between germline ends came to 14 bases. This CDR3 comprises 15 residues. The CDR3 region has the DNA TGTGCCAGCTCACCATACAGGGAGACCGACGGGGAGCTGTTTTTT. This codes for CASSPYRETDGELFF.

V gene TRBV11-3 combines with J gene TRBJ2-7, with 9 bases fitting TRBD2. Per the germline V gene, CDR1 is SGHNT and CDR2 is YENEEA. The CDR3 spans 13 residues. With 5 bases clipped from V and 7 bases from J, the junction kept 6 bases outside the gene matches. CDR3 DNA: TGTGCCAGCAGCCGGCGGGGGGGCTGGGAGCAGTACGTC. Protein sequence: CASSRRGGWEQYV.

This chain connects TRBV6-6 to TRBJ2-7, with D unresolved. The CDR3 runs 11 residues. V lost 4 bases, J lost 4 bases, and 5 bases lay in between. The germline CDR1 and CDR2 sequences are MNHNY and SVGAGI (reference sequence). CDR3 DNA: TGTGCCAGCAGTTCTGAGTACGAGCAGTACTTC. This translates into CASSSEYEQYF.

CDR3 amino acids: CASSAAGGSGANVLTF. The CDR3 DNA reads TGTGCCAGCAGCGCAGCAGGGGGCTCTGGGGCCAACGTCCTGACTTTC. The chain couples TRBV5-6 to TRBJ2-6; 7 positions match TRBD1. The V gene's germline CDR1 is SGHDT and CDR2 YYEEEE. J was trimmed by 0 bases and V by 4 bases; bases with no gene match: 4. This CDR3 comprises 16 residues.

The chain links TRBV9 to TRBJ1-1, with 8 positions matching TRBD1. The CDR3 spans 15 residues. V trimming: 0 bases; J trimming: 1 base; junction bases outside the gene matches: 2. Germline loops: CDR1 SGDLS, CDR2 YYNGEE. CDR3 protein: CASSVGTGPNTEAFF. CDR3 nucleotide sequence: TGTGCCAGCAGCGTAGGGACAGGGCCGAACACTGAAGCTTTCTTT.